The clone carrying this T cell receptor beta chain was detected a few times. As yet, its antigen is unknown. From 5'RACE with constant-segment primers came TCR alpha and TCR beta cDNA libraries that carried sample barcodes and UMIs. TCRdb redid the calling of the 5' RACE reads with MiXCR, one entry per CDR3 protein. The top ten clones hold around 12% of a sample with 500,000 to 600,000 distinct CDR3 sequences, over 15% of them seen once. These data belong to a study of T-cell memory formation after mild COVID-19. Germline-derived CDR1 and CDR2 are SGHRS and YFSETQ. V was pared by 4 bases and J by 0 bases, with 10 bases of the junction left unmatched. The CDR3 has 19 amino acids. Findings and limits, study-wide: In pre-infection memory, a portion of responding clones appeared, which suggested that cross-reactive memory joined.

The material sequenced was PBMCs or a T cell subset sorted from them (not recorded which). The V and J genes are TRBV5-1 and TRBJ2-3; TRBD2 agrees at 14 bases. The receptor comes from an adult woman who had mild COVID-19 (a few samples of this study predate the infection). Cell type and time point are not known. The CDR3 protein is CASSPRTSGGPYSTDTQYF. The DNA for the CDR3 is TGCGCCAGCAGCCCCAGGACTAGCGGGGGGCCGTATAGCACAGATACGCAGTATTTT. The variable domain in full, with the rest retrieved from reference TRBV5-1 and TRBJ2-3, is KAGVTQTPRYLIKTRGQQVTLSCSPISGHRSVSWYQQTPGQGLQFLFEYFSETQRNKGNFPGRFSGRQFSNSRSEMNVSTLELGDSALYLCASSPRTSGGPYSTDTQYFGPGTRLTVL.